The 25 T cell receptor beta chains reported below all come from one sample, sequenced in a study of T cell changes during pregnancy in multiple sclerosis. Sequencing used immunoSEQ multiplex PCR; TCRdb keeps in-frame clones, though not all of them. This repertoire shows roughly 40,000 clones, more than 80% found once; its top ten account for roughly 1.2%. The sample consisted of peripheral blood, taken before pregnancy. The receptors derive from a female donor with multiple sclerosis, enrolled in a pregnancy study.

V is TRBV18 and J is TRBJ1-2; D remains unclear. The CDR3 has 13 residues. Germline assignment: CDR1 KGHSH and CDR2 LQKENI. The V gene lost 3 bases and the J gene lost 5 bases, with 10 bases spanning the gap. CDR3 protein: CASSPDGEYGYTF. The CDR3 bases are TGTGCCAGCTCACCGGACGGGGAGTATGGCTACACCTTC.

The chain uses TRBV4-2 and TRBJ2-7; a weak D match, TRBD1 (6 bases). Germline V lookup: CDR1 LGHNA, CDR2 YNFKEQ. The CDR3 has 15 residues. The V end lost 0 bases, the J end lost 2 bases, and 11 bases lay between the germline ends. The CDR3 DNA is TGTGCCAGCAGCCAAGAGTTGGCAGGGGCCTACGAGCAGTACTTC. Residues: CASSQELAGAYEQYF.

A single count supports this clone. This chain joins TRBV28 and TRBJ1-6, with 7 bases matching TRBD1. V lost 3 bases to trimming and J lost 5 bases; unmatched junction nucleotides: 4. The CDR3 totals 15 residues. Germline CDR1 and CDR2: MDHEN and SYDVKM. This CDR3 is CASSFRDSNNSPLHF. The CDR3 region has the DNA TGTGCCAGCAGTTTCCGGGACAGTAATAATTCACCCCTCCACTTT. The whole variable domain, filled in from reference TRBV28 and TRBJ1-6, reads DVKVTQSSRYLVKRTGEKVFLECVQDMDHENMFWYRQDPGLGLRLIYFSYDVKMKEKGDIPEGYSVSREKKERFSLILESASTNQTSMYLCASSFRDSNNSPLHFGNGTRLTVT.

This rearrangement joins TRBV7-2 to TRBJ2-7; TRBD1 agrees at 7 bases. CDR1 is SGHTA and CDR2 is FQGNSA in the germline V gene. The CDR3 is made up of 13 amino acids. J gave up 3 bases and V 5 bases, and 4 bases lay outside the gene matches. In DNA, the CDR3 is TGTGCCAGCAGCACTTACAGGGGCTACGAGCAGTACTTC. Its protein product is CASSTYRGYEQYF. Filled out from reference TRBV7-2 and TRBJ2-7, the complete variable domain reads GAGVSQSPSNKVTEKGKDVELRCDPISGHTALYWYRQSLGQGLEFLIYFQGNSAPDKSGLPSDRFSAERTGGSVSTLTIQRTQQEDSAVYLCASSTYRGYEQYFGPGTRLTVT.

In DNA form, the CDR3 reads TGCGCCAGCAGTCTGGACAGGGACACTGAAGCTTTCTTT. Its translation is CASSLDRDTEAFF. The V and J genes are TRBV5-1 and TRBJ1-1, with 8 bases aligning to TRBD1. Germline V gene sequence: CDR1 SGHRS, CDR2 YFSETQ. V lost 5 bases, J lost 3 bases, and 3 bases stayed unmatched. The CDR3 loop spans 13 amino acids. Looking up the rest from reference TRBV5-1 and TRBJ1-1 gives the full variable domain: KAGVTQTPRYLIKTRGQQVTLSCSPISGHRSVSWYQQTPGQGLQFLFEYFSETQRNKGNFPGRFSGRQFSNSRSEMNVSTLELGDSALYLCASSLDRDTEAFFGQGTRLTVV.

The chain's CDR3 is CASSTERQIYGYTF. The CDR3 DNA reads as TGTGCCAGTAGTACTGAGAGACAGATCTATGGCTACACCTTC. The V gene is TRBV19, the J gene TRBJ1-2; tentative D call: TRBD1 (5 bases). The germline CDR1 and CDR2 sequences are LNHDA and SQIVND (reference sequence). Trimming took 4 bases from V and 4 from J, leaving 13 bases between them. The CDR3 covers 14 residues.

V is TRBV5-5 and J is TRBJ2-7; 11 positions agree with TRBD1. Trimming took 7 bases from V and 3 from J; bases not matched to a gene: 6. Germline V CDR1 and CDR2: SGHKS, YYEKEE (reference sequence). The CDR3 has 14 amino acids. DNA of the CDR3: TGTGCCAGCGGGGAGGGACAGGGGGGCTACGAGCAGTACTTC. Translated: CASGEGQGGYEQYF.

The V call is TRBV11-3, the J call TRBJ2-6; TRBD1 agrees at 8 bases. Germline CDR1 is SGHNT and CDR2 is YENEEA. V lost 1 base, J lost 4 bases, and 3 bases stayed unmatched. This CDR3 spans 16 amino acids. The CDR3 DNA is TGTGCCAGCAGCTTAGGGACAGGGTCGGGGGCCAACGTCCTGACTTTC. It encodes CASSLGTGSGANVLTF. The full variable domain, its missing parts supplied by reference TRBV11-3 and TRBJ2-6, is EAGVVQSPRYKIIEKKQPVAFWCNPISGHNTLYWYLQNLGQGPELLIRYENEEAVDDSQLPKDRFSAERLKGVDSTLKIQPAELGDSAVYLCASSLGTGSGANVLTFGAGSRLTVL.

The rearrangement joins TRBV14 to TRBJ2-7, with 8 bases fitting TRBD2. V gave up 3 bases and J gave up 4 bases; unmatched junction bases: 17. The CDR3 has 18 amino acids. Germline CDR1 and CDR2: SGHDN and FVKESK. This CDR3 is CASSQYGQSGTRGYEQYF. CDR3 DNA: TGTGCCAGCAGCCAGTACGGACAGTCCGGGACTAGGGGATACGAGCAGTACTTC.

The chain carries TRBV10-1 and TRBJ2-5; tentative D call: TRBD1 (6 bases). Trimming took off 6 bases at V and 5 bases at J, with 16 bases between the two ends. The CDR3 is 14 residues long. The V gene's germline CDR1 is WNHNN and CDR2 SYGVQD (reference sequence). The CDR3 loop is CASRGSGQGETQYF. CDR3 DNA: TGCGCCAGCAGAGGATCGGGACAAGGCGAGACCCAGTACTTC.

The gene calls are TRBV7-3 and TRBJ2-1; TRBD2 is a possible D gene (5 bases). Germline lookup yields CDR1 SGHTA and CDR2 FQGTGA. The CDR3 loop spans 15 amino acids. Trimming took off 5 bases at V and 3 bases at J, with 14 bases between the two ends. In DNA form, the CDR3 reads TGTGCCAGCAGCCCGCCGGGCGGAGGCTACAATGAGCAGTTCTTC. Translated, it gives CASSPPGGGYNEQFF.

The gene calls are TRBV19 and TRBJ2-7, with 9 nucleotides matching TRBD2. The CDR3 contains 15 residues. V lost 3 bases, J lost 2 bases, and 5 bases stayed unmatched. CDR1 LNHDA and CDR2 SQIVND come from the germline V gene (reference sequence). The chain's CDR3 is CASSISSGETYEQYF. CDR3 DNA sequence: TGTGCCAGTAGTATCTCTAGCGGGGAGACCTACGAGCAGTACTTC.

This clone has only a few counts. Other DNA sequences of this sample code for an identical CDR3. The chain is built from TRBV12-5 and TRBJ1-5; no reliable D call. Deletions cut 5 bases from V and 0 bases from J, with 8 bases between. Germline V gives CDR1 LGHNT, CDR2 FRNRAP. The CDR3 runs 14 residues. This CDR3 reads CASGPGGSNQPQHF. CDR3 nucleotide sequence: TGTGCTAGTGGTCCCGGCGGTAGCAATCAGCCCCAGCATTTT.

This chain links TRBV20-1 with TRBJ2-4; D uncertain. CDR1 is DFQATT, CDR2 SNEGSKA, per germline (reference sequence). This CDR3 contains 11 residues. V gave up 2 bases and J gave up 5 bases, with 4 bases separating them. The DNA of the CDR3 is TGCAGTGCTAGACAGGAAAACATTCAGTACTTC. Its translation is CSARQENIQYF.

V usage is TRBV7-9 and J usage is TRBJ2-1; TRBD2 aligns across 7 bases. Germline V CDR1 and CDR2: SEHNR, FQNEAQ (reference sequence). This CDR3 region has 16 residues. J lost 2 bases, V lost 6 bases, and 10 bases had no gene match. The DNA for the CDR3 is TGTGCCAGCAGTCTAGGAAGCGGGACTACCTACAATGAGCAGTTCTTC. Its translation: CASSLGSGTTYNEQFF.

The V gene is TRBV28, the J gene TRBJ2-5, with D hard to call. The J call may not be correct, given that the DNA end is closer to TRBJ2-7. The CDR3 is made up of 12 amino acids. CDR1 and CDR2 from the germline V gene are MDHEN and SYDVKM. CDR3 nucleotides: TGTGCCAGCAGTTTAAGTCTCTACGAGCAGTACTTC. This gives the protein CASSLSLYEQYF.

The chain uses TRBV28 and TRBJ1-2, with D uncertain. The CDR3 is 14 residues long. The germline CDR1 and CDR2 sequences are MDHEN and SYDVKM. Trimming cost V 3 bases and J 5 bases, with 13 bases left between them. The CDR3 spells CASSFTGNDYGYTF. The CDR3 DNA reads as TGTGCCAGCAGTTTCACGGGAAACGATTATGGCTACACCTTC.

This chain uses TRBV5-5 with TRBJ1-2; 8 positions match TRBD1. CDR1 and CDR2 from the germline V gene are SGHKS and YYEKEE (reference sequence). J was trimmed by 8 bases and V by 0 bases; bases with no gene match: 9. The CDR3 consists of 15 residues. CDR3 amino acids: CASSLAGTGYSGYTF. As DNA, the CDR3 is TGTGCCAGCAGCTTGGCCGGGACAGGATACTCCGGCTACACCTTC.

Details on this clone: The junction departs from the called germline gene at one end, perhaps through a read error. The rearrangement links TRBV5-6 to TRBJ2-4; weak D call: TRBD2 (6 bases). Germline lookup yields CDR1 SGHDT and CDR2 YYEEEE. The CDR3 sequence is 16 residues long. The CDR3 DNA follows: TGTGCCAGCAGCTTGCTCCGGGAGATCGAAAAAACCATTCAGTACTTC. Translation gives CASSLLREIEKTIQYF. The entire variable domain, with the rest obtained from reference TRBV5-6 and TRBJ2-4, is as follows: DAGVTQSPTHLIKTRGQQVTLRCSPKSGHDTVSWYQQALGQGPQFIFQYYEEEERQRGNFPDRFSGHQFPNYSSELNVNALLLGDSALYLCASSLLREIEKTIQYFGAGTRLSVL.

The CDR3 region is CASSPRQGANTEAFF. DNA for the CDR3: TGTGCCAGCAGCCCACGACAGGGGGCGAACACTGAAGCTTTCTTT. J is TRBJ1-1 and V is TRBV7-2, with 10 bases that match TRBD1. CDR3 length: 15 residues. Germline V CDR1 and CDR2: SGHTA, FQGNSA. The V gene end was trimmed by 5 bases and the J gene end by 1 base; junction bases not matched to a gene: 4.

The CDR3 is CASSSQGPSVNTEAFF. The CDR3 bases are TGCGCCAGCAGCTCTCAGGGTCCTTCCGTGAACACTGAAGCTTTCTTT. The chain links TRBV5-1 to TRBJ1-1; D is perhaps TRBD1 (5 bases). Looked up from germline, CDR1 is SGHRS and CDR2 is YFSETQ. This CDR3 is built from 16 residues. V lost 3 bases and J 0 bases, leaving 15 bases between the germline ends.

The chain combines TRBV2 with TRBJ2-1; TRBD2 matches at 9 bases. The CDR3 sequence is 14 residues long. Germline-derived CDR1 and CDR2 are SNHLY and FYNNEI. After removal of 6 bases from V and 9 bases from J, the junction contained 9 bases not matched to a gene. The CDR3 nucleotides are TGTGCCAGCAGCCCCTTGGGACTAGCCGGTGAGCAGTTCTTC. As protein: CASSPLGLAGEQFF.

The chain combines TRBV6-1 with TRBJ2-7; 11 positions match TRBD2. V was pared by 7 bases and J by 1 base, with 6 bases of the junction left unmatched. This CDR3 has 15 residues. Germline V lookup: CDR1 MNHNS, CDR2 SASEGT. CDR3 in DNA: TGTGCCAGCAATAGCGGGAGGGCTATGTCCTACGAGCAGTACTTC. This codes for CASNSGRAMSYEQYF.

This sequence joins TRBV27 and TRBJ2-1, with TRBD2 matching over 13 bases. The J segment lost 10 bases and the V segment lost 4 bases, leaving 1 base of the junction unmatched. CDR1 and CDR2 (germline): MNHEY, SMNVEV (reference sequence). This CDR3 has 13 residues. Here the CDR3 reads CASSSGLAGEQFF. The DNA for the CDR3 is TGTGCCAGCAGTTCGGGACTAGCGGGAGAGCAGTTCTTC.

The genes are TRBV6-5 and TRBJ2-3; the D gene is possibly TRBD1 (6 bases). The germline gives CDR1 MNHEY, CDR2 SVGAGI. Between the trimmed V and J ends, which lost 6 bases and 3 bases, there was a span of 7 bases. The CDR3 length is 12 residues. The CDR3 spells CASRRGTDTQYF. The DNA for the CDR3 is TGTGCCAGCAGAAGGGGGACAGATACGCAGTATTTT.